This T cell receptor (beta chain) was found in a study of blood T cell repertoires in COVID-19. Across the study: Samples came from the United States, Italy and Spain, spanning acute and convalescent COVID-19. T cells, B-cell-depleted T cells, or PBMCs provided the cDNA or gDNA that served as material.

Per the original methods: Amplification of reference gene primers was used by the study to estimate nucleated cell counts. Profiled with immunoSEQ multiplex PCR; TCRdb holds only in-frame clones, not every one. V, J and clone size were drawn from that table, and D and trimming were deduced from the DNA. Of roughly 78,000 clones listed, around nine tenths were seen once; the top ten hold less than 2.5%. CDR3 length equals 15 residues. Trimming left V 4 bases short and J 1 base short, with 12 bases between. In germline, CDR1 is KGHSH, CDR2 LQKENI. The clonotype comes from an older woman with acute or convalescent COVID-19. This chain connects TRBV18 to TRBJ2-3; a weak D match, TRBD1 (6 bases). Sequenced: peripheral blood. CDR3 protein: CASSRAGVGTDTQYF. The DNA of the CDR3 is TGTGCCAGCTCACGGGCAGGGGTGGGCACAGATACGCAGTATTTT. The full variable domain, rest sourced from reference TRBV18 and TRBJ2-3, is NAGVMQNPRHLVRRRGQEARLRCSPMKGHSHVYWYRQLPEEGLKFMVYLQKENIIDESGMPKERFSAEFPKEGPSILRIQQVVRGDSAAYFCASSRAGVGTDTQYFGPGTRLTVL.